This TCR beta chain was obtained from a study of beta chain features in type 1 diabetes. Findings and limits, study-wide: All four CD4+ subsets of Type 1 diabetes patients contained TCRB CDR3s that were moderately but significantly shorter. In comparison with healthy donors, patients had naive, central memory and Treg TCRB repertoires that appeared more similar.

Comments on this clone: Its antigen is currently unknown.

Every bit of the isolated RNA underwent reverse transcription, so sequencing read expressed TCRB transcripts. The read count averaged approximately 3.5 million across naive, central memory and regulatory T cell samples. The table came from immunoSEQ multiplex PCR; TCRdb's copy has only in-frame clones and leaves some out. The sample consists of about 340,000 clones, around 9.3% of them appearing once. The J segment lost 2 bases and the V segment lost 6 bases, leaving 5 bases of the junction unmatched. The germline V gene encodes CDR1 LNHDA and CDR2 SQIVND (reference sequence). The CDR3 is made up of 15 amino acids.

Sequences were obtained from central memory CD4+ T cells from blood. This rearrangement joins TRBV19 to TRBJ1-5; 9 positions match TRBD1. This receptor was identified in a man aged 25-45 years with type 1 diabetes. CDR3 bases: TGTGCCAGTAGAGACAGGGGGTCGGGCAATCAGCCCCAGCATTTT. This translates into CASRDRGSGNQPQHF.